This is a list of T cell receptor beta chains from one sample in a study of T cell responses to AZD1222 COVID-19 vaccine. The table came from immunoSEQ multiplex PCR; TCRdb's copy has only in-frame clones and leaves some out. The table records roughly 120,000 clones, 70% to 90% of them present only once. Sequencing was performed on peripheral blood, taken on day 0 of AZD1222 vaccination. These receptors all stem from an adult in good health. Both conserved end residues are part of each CDR3. The order of the fields is J gene, clone size, V gene, CDR3 length, D gene, CDR3 DNA, CDR3 protein. D genes are given only for firm matches. Some rows have no size entry. The others give once, few or many, or a class for an expanded clone.

>TRBJ1-6|.|TRBV11-2|16|TRBD1
TGTGCCAGCAGCCGGGGACAGGGGTCCCTGAATTCACCCCTCCACTTT
CASSRGQGSLNSPLHF
>TRBJ2-2|.|TRBV6-5|15|.
TGTGCCAGCAGGGCCGGGACACTAAACACCGGGGAGCTGTTTTTT
CASRAGTLNTGELFF
>TRBJ1-1|.|TRBV6-5|14|.
TGTGCCAGCAGTTTCGGACAGCTTAACACTGAAGCTTTCTTT
CASSFGQLNTEAFF
>TRBJ2-3|.|TRBV3-1/TRBV3-2|14|.
TGTGCCAGCAGCAAGGGCGTTAGTAGAGATACGCAGTATTTT
CASSKGVSRDTQYF
>TRBJ2-7|.|TRBV6-1|15|.
TGTGCCAGCAGTGAATCCCGGGGGCCAATGGGGGAGCAGTACTTC
CASSESRGPMGEQYF
>TRBJ1-4|.|TRBV10-3|13|.
TGTGCCATCAGTGAGTCGGCAGTAGAAAAACTGTTTTTT
CAISESAVEKLFF
>TRBJ1-5|.|TRBV28|14|.
TGTGCCAGCAGCAGGGACCCGTCAAATCAGCCCCAGCATTTT
CASSRDPSNQPQHF
>TRBJ1-5|.|TRBV19|12|.
TGTGCCAGTAGTATAAGGGATCAGCCCCAGCATTTT
CASSIRDQPQHF
>TRBJ1-6|.|TRBV3-1/TRBV3-2|15|.
TGTGCCAGCAGCCATGGGGGCGCCCCTAATTCACCCCTCCACTTT
CASSHGGAPNSPLHF
>TRBJ1-2|once|TRBV28|13|.
TGTGCCAGCGGATCAGGGTCGGCCTATGGCTACACCTTC
CASGSGSAYGYTF
>TRBJ1-5|.|TRBV30|15|.
TGTGCCTGGAGTTCAGGCGCTTATAGCAATCAGCCCCAGCATTTT
CAWSSGAYSNQPQHF
>TRBJ1-3|once|TRBV18|15|TRBD1
TGTGCCAGCTCACCGGACAGGGGGTCTGGAAACACCATATATTTT
CASSPDRGSGNTIYF
>TRBJ1-1|.|TRBV20-1|13|.
TGCAGTGCTAGTTCGGGGGCCGGGACTGAAGCTTTCTTT
CSASSGAGTEAFF
>TRBJ1-2|.|TRBV15|14|.
TGTGCCACCAGCAGAGACAGGGGAAACTATGGCTACACCTTC
CATSRDRGNYGYTF
>TRBJ1-4|.|TRBV28|14|.
TGTGCCAGCAGTTCGGGGTTCTGGAATGAAAAACTGTTTTTT
CASSSGFWNEKLFF
>TRBJ1-6|.|TRBV6-5|14|.
TGTGCCAGCAGTCCAGGGTTACTGGGATCACCCCTCCACTTT
CASSPGLLGSPLHF
>TRBJ2-2|.|TRBV2|16|.
TGTGCCAGCAGATCCGGACTGTCCGGGGTGACCGGGGAGCTGTTTTTT
CASRSGLSGVTGELFF